This entry features one TCR beta chain sequence. Its cognate antigen is unknown. This specimen belongs to a study of regulatory T cells in long-lasting Graves disease. Study-wide context: The term persistent Graves' disease signified upward of 5 years on antithyroid drugs with positive TSH receptor antibodies.

Time point specified: persistent/refractory GD, antithyroid drugs over 5 years with positive TRAb. RNA isolated from PBMCs was used to make the TCR library. In this cohort, patients came from an endocrinology department located in Xi'an, China. A roughly 8.3-milliliter sample of peripheral blood was drawn into EDTA tubes. General observations from the study: Favoring TRBV28, TRBJ1-2 and TRBJ2-5 was a feature seen in persistent disease.

Trimming stripped 0 bases from V and 1 base from J, with 9 bases between. The germline V gene has CDR1 ENHRY and CDR2 SYGVKD. The CDR3 loop spans 15 amino acids. Through Arm-PCR of CDR3 regions and iRepertoire HTBI primers, TCR beta libraries were built. TCRdb re-called the multiplex PCR reads through MiXCR, storing one row per CDR3 protein. The table has some 330,000 distinct CDR3 sequences, 23% seen once. The chain has TRBV10-3 and TRBJ1-1; maybe TRBD1 (5 bases). The sequence was collected from a middle-aged woman with Graves disease. Here the sequenced sample was peripheral blood mononuclear cells (PBMCs), taken when the disease was refractory, from a patient treated with antithyroid drugs. CDR3 DNA sequence: TGTGCCATCAGTGAGTCTCCGCAGGGGAACACTGAAGCTTTCTTT. Protein product: CAISESPQGNTEAFF.